Listed here are 5 T cell receptor beta chains from one sample, sequenced in a study of monozygotic twins with inflammatory bowel disease. TCRdb re-called the 5' RACE reads; every CDR3 protein appears as one record, without DNA. In all, the sample yields about 200,000 distinct CDR3 sequences. The sample was blood. These receptors were obtained from a human donor with ulcerative colitis or Crohn's disease, or a healthy co-twin of an affected twin (not recorded which).

The chain employs TRBV27 and TRBJ1-1. This CDR3 contains 13 residues. Germline values: CDR1 MNHEY, CDR2 SMNVEV (reference sequence). Here the CDR3 reads CASSRKWDTEAFF.

V usage is TRBV20-1 and J usage is TRBJ2-1; TCRdb outputs TRBD2, but without DNA this stays unchecked. Germline V CDR1 and CDR2: DFQATT, SNEGSKA (reference sequence). The CDR3 has 16 residues. The CDR3 loop is CSANTLAGGAYNEQFF.

The chain combines TRBV5-1 with TRBJ1-6; as DNA is missing, the TRBD1 call by TCRdb cannot be tested. Per the germline V gene, CDR1 is SGHRS and CDR2 is YFSETQ. This CDR3 region has 15 residues. The CDR3 loop reads CASSFMELGDSPLHF.

The chain employs TRBV20-1 and TRBJ2-3; TCRdb returns TRBD1, unconfirmable since there is no DNA. Germline loops: CDR1 DFQATT, CDR2 SNEGSKA (reference sequence). The CDR3 loop spans 12 amino acids. The CDR3 sequence: CSSQGGTDTQYF.

The chain recombines TRBV18 with TRBJ1-1; TCRdb returns TRBD1, unconfirmable since there is no DNA. Germline V lookup: CDR1 KGHSH, CDR2 LQKENI. The CDR3 consists of 15 residues. The CDR3 region is CASSPRERQGAEAFF.